These 31 T cell receptor beta chains came from one sample sequenced in a study of immune evolution from preneoplasia to lung adenocarcinoma. Sequencing used immunoSEQ multiplex PCR; TCRdb keeps in-frame clones, though not all of them. The table lists more than 3,500 clones, around 88% of them singletons. Sequencing used FFPE lung adenocarcinoma in situ tissue. The receptors derive from a person aged 60-80 years with lung adenocarcinoma.

The V gene is TRBV11-2, the J gene TRBJ2-7; 11 bases align to TRBD2. V lost 3 bases and J lost 7; bases outside the gene matches: 8. The CDR3 spans 15 residues. Germline V gene sequence: CDR1 SGHAT, CDR2 FQNNGV. DNA for the CDR3: TGTGCCAGCAGCTTTGATCTAGCGGGAGGCAGGGAGCAGTACTTC. Its translation: CASSFDLAGGREQYF. The variable domain in full, with the rest retrieved from reference TRBV11-2 and TRBJ2-7, is EAGVAQSPRYKIIEKRQSVAFWCNPISGHATLYWYQQILGQGPKLLIQFQNNGVVDDSQLPKDRFSAERLKGVDSTLKIQPAKLEDSAVYLCASSFDLAGGREQYFGPGTRLTVT.

This rearrangement joins TRBV28 to TRBJ1-1; D possibly corresponds to TRBD1 (5 bases). CDR3 length equals 15 residues. V was cut by 5 bases and J by 3 bases, with 16 bases left in between. Germline V gives CDR1 MDHEN, CDR2 SYDVKM. The CDR3 is CASSPGLRIYTEAFF. CDR3 nucleotide sequence: TGTGCCAGCAGTCCGGGGCTTAGAATCTACACTGAAGCTTTCTTT.

In regard to this clone: This same CDR3 is encoded by further DNA sequences in the sample. The chain combines TRBV18 with TRBJ1-5, with 10 bases lining up with TRBD1. From germline, CDR1 is KGHSH and CDR2 LQKENI. This CDR3 spans 15 amino acids. J gave up 2 bases and V 3 bases, and 1 base lay outside the gene matches. The CDR3, as DNA: TGTGCCAGCTCACCGGACAGGGGGGGCAATCAGCCCCAGCATTTT. This sequence encodes CASSPDRGGNQPQHF.

V gene TRBV9 combines with J gene TRBJ2-7; D ambiguous. V was shortened by 1 base and J by 2 bases, with 10 bases between the two germline ends. The CDR3 consists of 14 residues. CDR1 is SGDLS, CDR2 YYNGEE, per germline. CDR3 in DNA: TGTGCCAGCAGCGTAACTCCGGCGGCCTACGAGCAGTACTTC. Translation: CASSVTPAAYEQYF.

The genes are TRBV5-6 and TRBJ2-3; 12 bases align to TRBD2. CDR1 SGHDT and CDR2 YYEEEE come from the germline V gene. This CDR3 region has 16 residues. Germline trimming cut 4 bases from V and 9 bases from J; bases unmatched to any gene: 12. Here the CDR3 reads CASSPGGASGGATQYF. CDR3 nucleotide sequence: TGTGCCAGCAGCCCGGGGGGTGCTAGCGGGGGGGCAACGCAGTATTTT.

CDR3 protein: CASSYASYNEQFF. Written as DNA, the CDR3 is TGTGCCAGCAGTTACGCCTCCTACAATGAGCAGTTCTTC. V gene TRBV27 combines with J gene TRBJ2-1; D call uncertain. V was shortened by 4 bases and J by 0 bases, with 4 bases between the two germline ends. The CDR3 extends over 13 amino acids. CDR1 and CDR2 (germline): MNHEY, SMNVEV (reference sequence).

V is TRBV9 and J is TRBJ1-6; tentatively, D is TRBD1 (6 bases). Germline V lookup: CDR1 SGDLS, CDR2 YYNGEE. This CDR3 region has 15 residues. V lost 4 bases, J lost 7 bases, and 15 bases lay in between. The CDR3 sequence is CASSPRSTGNSPLHF. In DNA form, the CDR3 reads TGTGCCAGCAGCCCCCGATCGACAGGAAATTCACCCCTCCACTTT.

The chain uses TRBV7-2 and TRBJ1-5; possibly TRBD1 for D (6 bases). CDR1 is SGHTA, CDR2 FQGNSA, per germline. This CDR3 region has 15 residues. Between the trimmed V and J ends, which lost 2 bases and 0 bases, there was a span of 8 bases. In nucleotides, the CDR3 is TGTGCCAGCAGCTTAACAGGGAGTAGCAATCAGCCCCAGCATTTT. Its protein is CASSLTGSSNQPQHF.

The rearrangement joins TRBV28 to TRBJ1-5; 9 bases are a match to TRBD1. CDR3 size: 18 residues. Losses at the gene ends were 6 bases for V and 3 bases for J; bases not matched to a gene: 15. Looked up from germline, CDR1 is MDHEN and CDR2 is SYDVKM. The CDR3 DNA follows: TGTGCCAGCAGCCAAAATTCGGCCGGGACAGGGTTCAATCAGCCCCAGCATTTT. It specifies CASSQNSAGTGFNQPQHF.

This clone was counted only a few times. The V and J genes are TRBV30 and TRBJ1-2; 7 positions match TRBD1. V was pared by 8 bases and J by 4 bases, with 10 bases of the junction left unmatched. CDR3 length: 13 amino acids. CDR1 is GTSNPN, CDR2 SVGIG, per germline (reference sequence). CDR3 loop: CAGPRDSSYGYTF. The CDR3, as DNA: TGTGCCGGACCCCGGGACAGCAGCTATGGCTACACCTTC.

J is TRBJ1-4 and V is TRBV9; D may be TRBD1 (5 bases). This CDR3 is built from 14 residues. Between the trimmed V and J ends, which lost 0 bases and 5 bases, there was a span of 8 bases. The germline V gene encodes CDR1 SGDLS and CDR2 YYNGEE. The CDR3 reads CASSVGGANEKLFF. The DNA for the CDR3 is TGTGCCAGCAGCGTAGGAGGGGCGAATGAAAAACTGTTTTTT.

V is TRBV15 and J is TRBJ2-6; D unclear. The CDR3 is 14 residues long. Germline CDR1 is LNHNV and CDR2 is YYDKDF (reference sequence). Trimming removed 0 bases at V and 4 bases at J, with 4 bases between. CDR3 nucleotides: TGTGCCACCAGCAGAGAACCCGGGGCCAACGTCCTGACTTTC. This translates into CATSREPGANVLTF.

DNA for the CDR3: TGTGCCAGTAGTATAGTGGGAGACTACGAGCAGTACTTC. This sequence encodes CASSIVGDYEQYF. The rearrangement links TRBV19 to TRBJ2-7; D is perhaps TRBD2 (5 bases). The germline V gene encodes CDR1 LNHDA and CDR2 SQIVND (reference sequence). Deletions cut 1 base from V and 3 bases from J, with 7 bases between. CDR3 length equals 13 residues.

This clone was seen a handful of times. The chain employs TRBV27 and TRBJ1-6; tentatively, D is TRBD1 (5 bases). V was trimmed by 2 bases and J by 3 bases, leaving 14 bases between them. This CDR3 has 17 amino acids. Germline CDR1 reads MNHEY; CDR2 reads SMNVEV (reference sequence). CDR3 sequence reads: CASSLSPGSFYNSPLHF. The CDR3 DNA sequence: TGTGCCAGCAGTTTAAGTCCAGGGAGCTTCTATAATTCACCCCTCCACTTT.

The V call is TRBV19, the J call TRBJ2-5; D unclear. CDR1 is LNHDA, CDR2 SQIVND, per germline (reference sequence). The CDR3 is made up of 13 amino acids. V was cut by 6 bases and J by 1 base, with 9 bases left in between. CDR3 DNA sequence: TGTGCCAGTAGAACCGACACCCAAGAGACCCAGTACTTC. This gives the protein CASRTDTQETQYF.

J is TRBJ2-3 and V is TRBV20-1; D is unresolved. This CDR3 contains 11 residues. The germline CDR1 and CDR2 sequences are DFQATT and SNEGSKA (reference sequence). CDR3 sequence: CRAQATDTQYF. Here the CDR3 DNA reads TGCAGGGCACAAGCCACAGATACGCAGTATTTT.

The gene calls are TRBV28 and TRBJ1-1, with 7 bases that match TRBD1. V was clipped by 4 bases and J by 0 bases; unmatched bases: 5. Germline assignment: CDR1 MDHEN and CDR2 SYDVKM. The CDR3 has 15 residues. Written as DNA, the CDR3 is TGTGCCAGCAGTTCGGGACAGCTACTGAACACTGAAGCTTTCTTT. Its translation is CASSSGQLLNTEAFF.

V usage is TRBV7-9 and J usage is TRBJ1-2; D is undetermined. Per germline, CDR1 SEHNR and CDR2 FQNEAQ (reference sequence). The CDR3 runs to 15 residues. The V end lost 3 bases, the J end lost 7 bases, and 18 bases lay between the germline ends. CDR3 protein: CASSLPGLSSGGYTF. In DNA, the CDR3 is TGTGCCAGCAGCTTGCCGGGTCTGTCGTCGGGTGGCTACACCTTC. The full variable domain, in which reference TRBV7-9 and TRBJ1-2 provide the parts outside the CDR3, is DTGVSQNPRHKITKRGQNVTFRCDPISEHNRLYWYRQTLGQGPEFLTYFQNEAQLEKSRLLSDRFSAERPKGSFSTLEIQRTEQGDSAMYLCASSLPGLSSGGYTFGSGTRLTVV.

The genes are TRBV28 and TRBJ2-7; 9 bases are a match to TRBD2. CDR1 and CDR2 (germline): MDHEN, SYDVKM. V gave up 3 bases and J gave up 1 base; unmatched junction bases: 4. The CDR3 is 15 amino acids. CDR3: CASSFYSGRSYEQYF. As DNA, the CDR3 is TGTGCCAGCAGTTTTTACAGCGGGAGGTCCTACGAGCAGTACTTC.

The chain joins TRBV6-1 to TRBJ2-2; TRBD1 or TRBD2 may be the D gene (5 bases each). V lost 4 bases and J 6 bases, leaving 12 bases between the germline ends. Germline V CDR1 and CDR2: MNHNS, SASEGT. The length of the CDR3 is 14 residues. The CDR3 bases are TGTGCCAGCAGTGTTACGAGAGGGGCCGGGGAGCTGTTTTTT. Encoded protein: CASSVTRGAGELFF.

J is TRBJ2-1 and V is TRBV18, with D maybe TRBD2 (7 bases). The CDR3 covers 14 residues. CDR1 is KGHSH, CDR2 LQKENI, per germline. V was pared by 2 bases and J by 9 bases, with 14 bases between. The CDR3 is CASSPNGGAFEQFF. CDR3 nucleotides: TGTGCCAGCTCACCAAATGGGGGGGCCTTTGAGCAGTTCTTC.

This chain connects TRBV28 to TRBJ2-3, with D perhaps TRBD2 (5 bases). This CDR3 spans 12 amino acids. V was cut by 8 bases and J by 8 bases, with 14 bases left in between. Germline V gene data show CDR1 as MDHEN and CDR2 as SYDVKM. The CDR3 protein is CASGRGPRTQYF. The CDR3 bases are TGTGCCAGCGGAAGAGGGCCCCGTACGCAGTATTTT.

This chain uses TRBV10-3 with TRBJ2-2; no definite D call. Trimming stripped 0 bases from V and 4 bases from J, with 12 bases between. Per the germline V gene, CDR1 is ENHRY and CDR2 is SYGVKD. The CDR3 spans 16 residues. The DNA of the CDR3 is TGTGCCATCAGTGAGTCAGTCCTAGGTGGCACCGGGGAGCTGTTTTTT. The encoded protein is CAISESVLGGTGELFF.

This clone was seen only a few times. The chain uses TRBV9 and TRBJ2-7; D gene unclear. Trimming took off 5 bases at V and 7 bases at J, with 19 bases between the two ends. The CDR3 length is 14 residues. The germline CDR1 and CDR2 sequences are SGDLS and YYNGEE. The CDR3 sequence is CASSPVESVSEQYF. CDR3 coding DNA: TGTGCCAGCAGTCCGGTGGAGTCTGTGTCAGAGCAGTACTTC.

This clone was seen a single time. The chain links TRBV18 to TRBJ1-2, with 7 bases fitting TRBD1. Trimming at V came to 3 bases and at J to 6 bases, leaving 4 bases not matched to a gene. The CDR3 covers 13 residues. The germline CDR1 and CDR2 sequences are KGHSH and LQKENI. The CDR3 here is CASSPNRGNGYTF. CDR3 in DNA: TGTGCCAGCTCACCGAACAGGGGTAATGGCTACACCTTC.

V and J are TRBV28 and TRBJ2-1; 7 nucleotides align to TRBD2. Germline loops: CDR1 MDHEN, CDR2 SYDVKM. The CDR3 spans 14 residues. V trimming: 5 bases; J trimming: 6 bases; junction bases outside the gene matches: 7. CDR3 residues: CASSRLAPRNEQFF. CDR3 DNA: TGTGCCAGCAGTCGACTAGCCCCCCGCAATGAGCAGTTCTTC. Full variable domain (rest looked up from reference TRBV28 and TRBJ2-1): DVKVTQSSRYLVKRTGEKVFLECVQDMDHENMFWYRQDPGLGLRLIYFSYDVKMKEKGDIPEGYSVSREKKERFSLILESASTNQTSMYLCASSRLAPRNEQFFGPGTRLTVL.

This sequence joins TRBV7-2 and TRBJ1-2, with D unclear. There are 14 residues in the CDR3. The germline CDR1 and CDR2 sequences are SGHTA and FQGNSA. The V end was cut by 2 bases, the J end by 7 bases, with 14 bases between. CDR3 nucleotides: TGTGCCAGCAGCTTAAGTGTACAAACGCCTGGCTACACCTTC. It specifies CASSLSVQTPGYTF. Using reference TRBV7-2 and TRBJ1-2 for the parts outside the CDR3, the full variable domain is GAGVSQSPSNKVTEKGKDVELRCDPISGHTALYWYRQSLGQGLEFLIYFQGNSAPDKSGLPSDRFSAERTGGSVSTLTIQRTQQEDSAVYLCASSLSVQTPGYTFGSGTRLTVV.

CDR3: CASRLQGSEEQYF. The CDR3 DNA is TGTGCCAGCAGGTTACAGGGTTCGGAAGAGCAGTACTTC. The gene calls are TRBV27 and TRBJ2-7; weak D call: TRBD1 (6 bases). Germline V gene lookup returns CDR1 MNHEY and CDR2 SMNVEV (reference sequence). Trimming took off 6 bases at V and 7 bases at J, with 16 bases between the two ends. This CDR3 is 13 amino acids long.

This chain connects TRBV2 to TRBJ2-5, with D possibly matching TRBD2 (7 bases). Between the trimmed V and J ends, which lost 6 bases and 9 bases, there was a span of 20 bases. Per germline, CDR1 SNHLY and CDR2 FYNNEI. This CDR3 spans 14 amino acids. DNA for the CDR3: TGTGCCAGCAGCCTGCCTGGTAGGGGGGGGTCCCAGTACTTC. Amino acid sequence: CASSLPGRGGSQYF.

The rearrangement links TRBV11-3 to TRBJ2-7, with 11 bases fitting TRBD2. With V trimmed by 1 base and J by 7 bases, 12 bases remained unmatched. The CDR3 runs 17 residues. CDR1 and CDR2 from the germline V gene are SGHNT and YENEEA. The DNA of the CDR3 is TGTGCCAGCAGCTTAGGACCACTAGCGGGGGCAGGATTGGAGCAGTACTTC. It encodes CASSLGPLAGAGLEQYF. Together with reference TRBV11-3 and TRBJ2-7, the CDR3 gives the full variable domain: EAGVVQSPRYKIIEKKQPVAFWCNPISGHNTLYWYLQNLGQGPELLIRYENEEAVDDSQLPKDRFSAERLKGVDSTLKIQPAELGDSAVYLCASSLGPLAGAGLEQYFGPGTRLTVT.

In nucleotides, the CDR3 is TGTGCCATCAGTGAAGGACAGGGGGGAGCCCAGTACTTC. This gives the protein CAISEGQGGAQYF. The rearrangement uses TRBV10-3 and TRBJ2-5, with 10 bases lining up with TRBD1. V trimming: 3 bases; J trimming: 9 bases; junction bases outside the gene matches: 4. Per germline, CDR1 ENHRY and CDR2 SYGVKD. This CDR3 spans 13 amino acids.